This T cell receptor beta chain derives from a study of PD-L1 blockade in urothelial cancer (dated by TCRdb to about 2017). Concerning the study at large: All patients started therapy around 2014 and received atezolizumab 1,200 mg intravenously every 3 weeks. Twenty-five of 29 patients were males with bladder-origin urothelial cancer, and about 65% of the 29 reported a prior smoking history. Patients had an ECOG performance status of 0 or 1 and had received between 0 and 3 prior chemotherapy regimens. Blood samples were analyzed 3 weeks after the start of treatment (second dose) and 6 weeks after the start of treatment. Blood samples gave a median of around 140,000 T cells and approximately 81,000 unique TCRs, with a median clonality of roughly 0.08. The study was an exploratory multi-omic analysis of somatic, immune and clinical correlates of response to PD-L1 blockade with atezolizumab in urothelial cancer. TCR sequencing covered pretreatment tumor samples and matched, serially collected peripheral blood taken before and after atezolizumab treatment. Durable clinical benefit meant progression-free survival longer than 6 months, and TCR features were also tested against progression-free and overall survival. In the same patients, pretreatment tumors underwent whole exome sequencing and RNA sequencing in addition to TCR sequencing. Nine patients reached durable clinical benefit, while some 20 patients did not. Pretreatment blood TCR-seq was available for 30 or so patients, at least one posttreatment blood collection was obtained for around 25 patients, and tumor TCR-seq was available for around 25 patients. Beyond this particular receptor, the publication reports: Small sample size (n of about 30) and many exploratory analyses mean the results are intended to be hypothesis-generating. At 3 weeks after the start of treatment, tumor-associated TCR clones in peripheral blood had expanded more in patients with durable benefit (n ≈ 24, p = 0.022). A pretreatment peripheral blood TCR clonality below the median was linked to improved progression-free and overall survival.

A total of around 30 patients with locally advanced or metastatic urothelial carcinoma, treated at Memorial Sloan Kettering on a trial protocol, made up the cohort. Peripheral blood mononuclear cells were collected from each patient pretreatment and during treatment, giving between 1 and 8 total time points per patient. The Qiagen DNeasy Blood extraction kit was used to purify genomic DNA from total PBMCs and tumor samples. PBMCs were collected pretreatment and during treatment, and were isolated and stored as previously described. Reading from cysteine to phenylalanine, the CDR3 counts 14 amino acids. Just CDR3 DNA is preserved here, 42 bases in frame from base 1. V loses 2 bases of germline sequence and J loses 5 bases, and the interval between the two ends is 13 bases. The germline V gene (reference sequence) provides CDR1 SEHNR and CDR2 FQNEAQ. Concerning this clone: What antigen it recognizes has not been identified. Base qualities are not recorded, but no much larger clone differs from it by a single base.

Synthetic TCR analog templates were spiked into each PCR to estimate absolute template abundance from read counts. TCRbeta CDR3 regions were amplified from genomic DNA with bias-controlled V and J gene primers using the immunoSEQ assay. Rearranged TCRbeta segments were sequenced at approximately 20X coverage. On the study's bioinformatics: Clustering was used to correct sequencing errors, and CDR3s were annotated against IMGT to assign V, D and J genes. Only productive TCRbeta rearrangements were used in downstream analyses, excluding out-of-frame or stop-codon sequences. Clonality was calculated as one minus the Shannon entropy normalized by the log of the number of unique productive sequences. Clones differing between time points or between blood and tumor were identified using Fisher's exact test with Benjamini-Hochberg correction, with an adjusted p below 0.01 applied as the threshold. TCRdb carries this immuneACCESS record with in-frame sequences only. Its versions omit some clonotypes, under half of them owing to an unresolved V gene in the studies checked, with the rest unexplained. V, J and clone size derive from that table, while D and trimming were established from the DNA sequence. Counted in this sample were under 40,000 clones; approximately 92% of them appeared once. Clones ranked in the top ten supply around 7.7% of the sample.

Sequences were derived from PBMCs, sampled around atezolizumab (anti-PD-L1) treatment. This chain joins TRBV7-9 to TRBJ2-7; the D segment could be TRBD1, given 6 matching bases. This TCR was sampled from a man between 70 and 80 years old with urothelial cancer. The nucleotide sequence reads TGTGCCAGCAGCTTACCCCGGGACACCCACGAGCAGTACTTC. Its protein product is CASSLPRDTHEQYF. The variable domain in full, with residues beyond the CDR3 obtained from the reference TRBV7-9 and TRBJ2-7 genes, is DTGVSQNPRHKITKRGQNVTFRCDPISEHNRLYWYRQTLGQGPEFLTYFQNEAQLEKSRLLSDRFSAERPKGSFSTLEIQRTEQGDSAMYLCASSLPRDTHEQYFGPGTRLTVT.